This T cell receptor beta chain stems from a study of blood T cells in healthy people across ages. Donors gave roughly 10 milliliters of peripheral blood apiece. The second PCR ran roughly 6 to 11 cycles with a sample-barcoded 5' primer and J-beta primers. Each CDR3 protein is one row after TCRdb ran MiXCR on the 5' RACE reads. Of hundreds of thousands of distinct CDR3 sequences in the sample, around 48% were seen once. Germline loops: CDR1 DFQATT, CDR2 SNEGSKA (reference sequence). This CDR3 has 14 amino acids. Trimming removed 3 bases at V and 0 bases at J, with 6 bases between. This sequence joins TRBV20-1 and TRBJ2-6; D not certain. The sequenced sample was blood. The source of this sequence is a young man in good health. Here the CDR3 reads CSASDGSGANVLTF. CDR3 coding DNA: TGCAGTGCTAGTGACGGCTCTGGGGCCAACGTCCTGACTTTC.